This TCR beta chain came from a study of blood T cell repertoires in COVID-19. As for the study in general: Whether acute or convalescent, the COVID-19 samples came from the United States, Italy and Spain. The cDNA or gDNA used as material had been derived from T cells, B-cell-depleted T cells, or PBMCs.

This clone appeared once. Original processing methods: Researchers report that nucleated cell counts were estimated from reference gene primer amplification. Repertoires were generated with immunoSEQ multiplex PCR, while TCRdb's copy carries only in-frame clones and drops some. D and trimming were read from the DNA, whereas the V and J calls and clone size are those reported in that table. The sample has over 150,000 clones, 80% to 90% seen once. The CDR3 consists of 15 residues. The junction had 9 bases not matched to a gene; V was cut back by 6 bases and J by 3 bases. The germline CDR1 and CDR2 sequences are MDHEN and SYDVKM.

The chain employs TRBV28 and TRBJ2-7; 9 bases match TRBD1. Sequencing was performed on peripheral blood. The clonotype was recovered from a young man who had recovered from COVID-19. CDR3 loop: CASRLVGTGIYEQYF. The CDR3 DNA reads TGTGCCAGCAGACTCGTGGGGACAGGGATCTACGAGCAGTACTTC. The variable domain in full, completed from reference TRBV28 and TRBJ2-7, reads DVKVTQSSRYLVKRTGEKVFLECVQDMDHENMFWYRQDPGLGLRLIYFSYDVKMKEKGDIPEGYSVSREKKERFSLILESASTNQTSMYLCASRLVGTGIYEQYFGPGTRLTVT.